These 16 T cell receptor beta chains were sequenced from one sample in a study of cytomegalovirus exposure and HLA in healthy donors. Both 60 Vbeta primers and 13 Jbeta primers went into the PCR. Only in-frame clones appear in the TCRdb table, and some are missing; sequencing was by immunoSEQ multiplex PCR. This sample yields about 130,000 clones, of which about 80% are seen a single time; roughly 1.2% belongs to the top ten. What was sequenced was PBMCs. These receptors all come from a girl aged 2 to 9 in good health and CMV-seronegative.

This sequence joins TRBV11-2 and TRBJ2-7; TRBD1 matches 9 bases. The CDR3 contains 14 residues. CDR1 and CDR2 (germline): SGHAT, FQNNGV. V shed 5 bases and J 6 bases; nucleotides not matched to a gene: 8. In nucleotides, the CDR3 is TGTGCCAGCAGCGCAGGGGACAGGGCGGCCGAGCAGTACTTC. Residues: CASSAGDRAAEQYF.

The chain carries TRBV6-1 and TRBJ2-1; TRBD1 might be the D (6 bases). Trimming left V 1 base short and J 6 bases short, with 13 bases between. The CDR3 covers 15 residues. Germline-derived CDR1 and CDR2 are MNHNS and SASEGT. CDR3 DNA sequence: TGTGCCAGCAGTGAAGGTACAGGGAGTTTCAATGAGCAGTTCTTC. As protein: CASSEGTGSFNEQFF.

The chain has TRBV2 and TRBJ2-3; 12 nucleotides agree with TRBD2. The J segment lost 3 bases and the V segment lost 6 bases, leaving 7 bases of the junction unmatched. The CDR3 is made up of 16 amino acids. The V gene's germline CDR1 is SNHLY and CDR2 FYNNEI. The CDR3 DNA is TGTGCCAGCAGGGTGACTAGCGGGAGTAGGACAGATACGCAGTATTTT. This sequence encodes CASRVTSGSRTDTQYF. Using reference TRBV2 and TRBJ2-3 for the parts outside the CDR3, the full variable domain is EPEVTQTPSHQVTQMGQEVILRCVPISNHLYFYWYRQILGQKVEFLVSFYNNEISEKSEIFDDQFSVERPDGSNFTLKIRSTKLEDSAMYFCASRVTSGSRTDTQYFGPGTRLTVL.

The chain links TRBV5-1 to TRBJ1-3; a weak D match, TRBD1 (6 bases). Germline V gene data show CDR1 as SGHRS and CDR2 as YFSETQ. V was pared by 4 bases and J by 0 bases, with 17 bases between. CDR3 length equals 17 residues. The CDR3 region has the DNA TGCGCCAGCAGCCCCGAGGGGACAATGAGCTCTGGAAACACCATATATTTT. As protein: CASSPEGTMSSGNTIYF.

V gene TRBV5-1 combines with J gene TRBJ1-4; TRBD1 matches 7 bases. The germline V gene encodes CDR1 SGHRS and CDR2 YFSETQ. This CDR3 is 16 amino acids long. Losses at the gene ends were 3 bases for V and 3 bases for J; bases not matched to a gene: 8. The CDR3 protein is CASSSRGRQANEKLFF. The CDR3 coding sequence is TGCGCCAGCAGCTCTAGGGGGCGCCAGGCTAATGAAAAACTGTTTTTT.

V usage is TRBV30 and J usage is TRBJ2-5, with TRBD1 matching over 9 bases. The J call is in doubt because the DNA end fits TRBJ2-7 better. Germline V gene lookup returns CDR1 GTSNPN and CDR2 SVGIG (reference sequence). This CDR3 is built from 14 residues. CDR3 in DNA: TGTGCCTGGACCGGAGGGGACAGGGTCAACGAGCAGTACTTC. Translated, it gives CAWTGGDRVNEQYF.

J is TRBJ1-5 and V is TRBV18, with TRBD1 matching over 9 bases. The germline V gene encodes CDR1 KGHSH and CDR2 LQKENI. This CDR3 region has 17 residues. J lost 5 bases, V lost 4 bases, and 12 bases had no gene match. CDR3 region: CASSQLPGTGNDQPQHF. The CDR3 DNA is TGTGCCAGCTCACAACTTCCCGGGACAGGGAACGATCAGCCCCAGCATTTT.

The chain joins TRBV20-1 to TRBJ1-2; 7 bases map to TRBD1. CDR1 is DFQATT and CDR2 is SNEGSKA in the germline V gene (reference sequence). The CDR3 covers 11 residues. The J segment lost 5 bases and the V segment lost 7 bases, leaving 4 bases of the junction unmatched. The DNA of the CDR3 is TGCAGTGGCGAGACAGGGTATGGCTACACCTTC. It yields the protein CSGETGYGYTF.

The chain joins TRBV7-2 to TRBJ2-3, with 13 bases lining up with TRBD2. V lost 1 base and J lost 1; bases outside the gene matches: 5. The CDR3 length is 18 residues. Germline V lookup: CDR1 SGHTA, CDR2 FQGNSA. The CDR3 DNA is TGTGCCAGCAGCTTAGGGGCGACTAGCGGGGGGCGCACAGATACGCAGTATTTT. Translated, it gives CASSLGATSGGRTDTQYF.

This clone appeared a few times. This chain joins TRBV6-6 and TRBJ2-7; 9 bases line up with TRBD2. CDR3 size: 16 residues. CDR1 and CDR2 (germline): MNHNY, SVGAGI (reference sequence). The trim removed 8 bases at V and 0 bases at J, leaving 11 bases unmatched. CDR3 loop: CASGTSSGSSSYEQYF. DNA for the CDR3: TGTGCCAGCGGAACAAGTAGCGGGAGTAGCTCCTACGAGCAGTACTTC.

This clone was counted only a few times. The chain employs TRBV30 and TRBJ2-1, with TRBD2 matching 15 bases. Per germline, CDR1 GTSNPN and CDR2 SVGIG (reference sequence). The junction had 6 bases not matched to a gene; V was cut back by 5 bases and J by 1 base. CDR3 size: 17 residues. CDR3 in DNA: TGTGCCTGGTCGGGACTAGCGGGAGGCGGGTCCTACAATGAGCAGTTCTTC. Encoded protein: CAWSGLAGGGSYNEQFF.

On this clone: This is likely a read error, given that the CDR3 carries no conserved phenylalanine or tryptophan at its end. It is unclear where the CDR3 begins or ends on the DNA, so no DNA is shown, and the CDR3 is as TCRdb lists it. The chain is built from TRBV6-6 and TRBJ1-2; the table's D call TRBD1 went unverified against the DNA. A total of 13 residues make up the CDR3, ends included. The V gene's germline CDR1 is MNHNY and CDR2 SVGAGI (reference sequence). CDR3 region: CAGSYRGTGGIPI.

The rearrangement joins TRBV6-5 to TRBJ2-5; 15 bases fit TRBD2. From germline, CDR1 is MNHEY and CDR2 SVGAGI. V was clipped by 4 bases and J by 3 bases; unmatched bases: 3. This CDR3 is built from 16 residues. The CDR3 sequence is CASSSRTSGGEETQYF. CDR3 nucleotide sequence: TGTGCCAGCAGTTCACGGACTAGCGGGGGGGAAGAGACCCAGTACTTC.

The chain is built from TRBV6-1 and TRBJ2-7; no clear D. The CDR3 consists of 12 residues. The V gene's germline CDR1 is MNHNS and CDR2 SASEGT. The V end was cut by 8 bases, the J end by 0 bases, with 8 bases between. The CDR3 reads CASYRHSYEQYF. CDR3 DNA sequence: TGTGCCAGCTACAGACACTCCTACGAGCAGTACTTC.

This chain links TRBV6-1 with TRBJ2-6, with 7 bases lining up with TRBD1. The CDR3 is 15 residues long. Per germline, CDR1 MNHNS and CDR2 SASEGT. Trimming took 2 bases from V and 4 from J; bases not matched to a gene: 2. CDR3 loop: CASSEQGVGANVLTF. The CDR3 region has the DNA TGTGCCAGCAGTGAACAGGGGGTCGGGGCCAACGTCCTGACTTTC.

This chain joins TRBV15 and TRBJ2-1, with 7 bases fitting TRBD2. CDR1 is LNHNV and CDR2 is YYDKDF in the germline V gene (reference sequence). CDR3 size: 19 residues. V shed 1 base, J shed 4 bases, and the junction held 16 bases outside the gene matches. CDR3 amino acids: CATSRGSGGSFSAYNEQFF. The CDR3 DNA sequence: TGTGCCACCAGCAGAGGCTCCGGGGGGTCTTTTAGTGCTTACAATGAGCAGTTCTTC.